This entry describes one T cell receptor (beta chain). This specimen comes from a study of blood T cell repertoires in COVID-19. Overall study context: Nucleic acid was either cDNA or gDNA, and it came from T cells, B-cell-depleted T cells, or PBMCs.

In the original workflow: The authors estimated nucleated cell counts from reference gene primer amplification. Only in-frame clones appear in the TCRdb table, and some are missing; sequencing was by immunoSEQ multiplex PCR. The D gene and trimming were derived from the DNA, and the V and J assignments and clone size from that table. Seen here are about 39,000 clones, approximately 81% observed once, and the top ten hold about a tenth. The CDR3 has 13 residues. V lost 6 bases, J lost 7 bases, and 10 bases lay in between. Germline V CDR1 and CDR2: MGHDK, SYGVNS. The source is a man between 60 and 75 years old in a cohort sampled during active COVID-19. The sequencing input was peripheral blood. V usage is TRBV25-1 and J usage is TRBJ1-6, with TRBD1 as a possible D gene (6 bases). CDR3 sequence: CASSNRENSPLHF. The CDR3 DNA follows: TGTGCCAGCAGCAACAGGGAGAATTCACCCCTCCACTTT.